The T cell receptor (beta chain) under discussion was sequenced for a study of blood T cell repertoires in COVID-19. The V end was cut by 5 bases, the J end by 2 bases, with 9 bases between. Germline CDR1 is LNHDA and CDR2 is SQIVND (reference sequence). CDR3 length: 13 amino acids. Here immunoSEQ multiplex PCR was the method, and the copy in TCRdb shows in-frame clones only, minus some. This sample has approximately 68,000 clones, with about 89% found just once. Sequencing was carried out using peripheral blood. This rearrangement joins TRBV19 to TRBJ2-5, with D maybe TRBD2 (5 bases). This receptor was taken from an older woman with acute or convalescent COVID-19. DNA of the CDR3: TGTGCCAGTAGTTTAAGGGAGCAAGAGACCCAGTACTTC. Its translation is CASSLREQETQYF.